The 15 T cell receptor beta chains reported below all come from one sample, sequenced in a study of T cell responses to AZD1222 COVID-19 vaccine. Sequenced by immunoSEQ multiplex PCR; TCRdb stores in-frame clones only, minus some. The sample contains 120,000 or so clones, about 90% of which appear only once. The sample here was peripheral blood, taken on day 0 of AZD1222 vaccination. The receptor set was obtained from an adult in good health.

The chain carries TRBV7-9 and TRBJ2-7; the D gene is possibly TRBD1 (5 bases). Germline V gives CDR1 SEHNR, CDR2 FQNEAQ (reference sequence). Trimming took 11 bases from V and 2 from J, leaving 13 bases between them. This CDR3 is built from 12 residues. CDR3 sequence: CASTTQAYEQYF. CDR3 in DNA: TGTGCCTCAACCACACAGGCCTACGAGCAGTACTTC.

The CDR3 coding sequence is TGCGCCAGCAGTCTCCTACAGGGGGCCCATTCCTACGAGCAGTACTTC. Translation: CASSLLQGAHSYEQYF. The chain links TRBV23-1 to TRBJ2-7; 9 bases agree with TRBD1. TRBV23-1 is flagged as an ORF with uncertain function. The CDR3 is made up of 16 amino acids. Trimming took 4 bases from V and 1 from J; bases not matched to a gene: 8.

In this sample, this clone turned up a few times. The chain combines TRBV7-2 with TRBJ1-4, with unresolved D. V dropped 2 bases and J dropped 5 bases, with 9 bases sitting between them. The CDR3 sequence is 14 residues long. Germline CDR1 and CDR2: SGHTA and FQGNSA. CDR3 nucleotides: TGTGCCAGCAGCTTAAGGTCGGGGAATGAAAAACTGTTTTTT. Translated: CASSLRSGNEKLFF.

The V call is TRBV7-2, the J call TRBJ1-1; D is possibly TRBD1 (6 bases). The CDR3 has 14 residues. V was cut by 2 bases and J by 4 bases, with 11 bases left in between. CDR1 is SGHTA and CDR2 is FQGNSA in the germline V gene. The CDR3 coding sequence is TGTGCCAGCAGCTTACAGGGGCAGGGCACTGAAGCTTTCTTT. Amino acids: CASSLQGQGTEAFF.

Comment on this clone: This sample also contains other DNA sequences that code for the same CDR3. V is TRBV7-9 and J is TRBJ1-5, with D uncertain. Germline V gives CDR1 SEHNR, CDR2 FQNEAQ (reference sequence). The CDR3 runs to 12 residues. With 1 base removed from V and 5 bases from J, the gap between germline ends came to 3 bases. The CDR3 region is CASSLGDQPQHF. The CDR3, as DNA: TGTGCCAGCAGCTTAGGGGATCAGCCCCAGCATTTT.

This chain links TRBV28 with TRBJ1-1, with TRBD1 matching 11 bases. Trimming at V came to 5 bases and at J to 5 bases, leaving 4 bases not matched to a gene. The length of the CDR3 is 14 residues. Germline values: CDR1 MDHEN, CDR2 SYDVKM. CDR3 nucleotide sequence: TGTGCCAGCAGTAGGACAGGGGGCCGGACTGAAGCTTTCTTT. It translates to CASSRTGGRTEAFF.

The chain is built from TRBV7-9 and TRBJ2-1; D might be TRBD1 (6 bases). V was trimmed by 1 base and J by 7 bases, leaving 11 bases between them. Germline CDR1 and CDR2: SEHNR and FQNEAQ (reference sequence). The CDR3 contains 14 residues. DNA of the CDR3: TGTGCCAGCAGCTTAGTGAGCAGGGGTAATGAGCAGTTCTTC. It specifies CASSLVSRGNEQFF.

This chain connects TRBV5-1 to TRBJ1-2; 8 nucleotides match TRBD1. The CDR3 consists of 14 residues. From germline, CDR1 is SGHRS and CDR2 YFSETQ. With V trimmed by 1 base and J by 4 bases, 3 bases remained unmatched. The CDR3 DNA is TGCGCCAGCAGCTTGCCAGGGGGCTCCTATGGCTACACCTTC. Its translation is CASSLPGGSYGYTF.

The chain recombines TRBV9 with TRBJ1-2; 7 nucleotides match TRBD1. Germline CDR1 reads SGDLS; CDR2 reads YYNGEE. V lost 3 bases to trimming and J lost 3 bases; unmatched junction nucleotides: 11. The CDR3 totals 16 residues. This CDR3 is CASSAHPLGQDYGYTF. In DNA form, the CDR3 reads TGTGCCAGCAGCGCCCACCCTTTAGGACAGGACTATGGCTACACCTTC.

The CDR3 sequence: CASSLWLAGGPGTGELFF. The CDR3 nucleotides are TGTGCCAGCAGTTTGTGGCTAGCGGGAGGGCCGGGCACCGGGGAGCTGTTTTTT. This chain connects TRBV27 to TRBJ2-2; 12 bases line up with TRBD2. Germline values: CDR1 MNHEY, CDR2 SMNVEV (reference sequence). This CDR3 contains 18 residues. The trim removed 3 bases at V and 4 bases at J, leaving 9 bases unmatched.

The chain couples TRBV7-6 to TRBJ2-1; 7 nucleotides line up with TRBD2. CDR1 is SGHVS and CDR2 is FNYEAQ in the germline V gene. V was pared by 0 bases and J by 5 bases, with 10 bases of the junction left unmatched. This CDR3 comprises 17 residues. The CDR3, as DNA: TGTGCCAGCAGCTTAGCGCTGGGGGGGAGGGGCAACAATGAGCAGTTCTTC. Amino acids: CASSLALGGRGNNEQFF.

This chain links TRBV4-1 with TRBJ1-5, with a possible D match to TRBD1 (5 bases). With 1 base removed from V and 2 bases from J, the gap between germline ends came to 9 bases. The CDR3 is 15 residues long. Germline-derived CDR1 and CDR2 are MGHRA and YSYEKL. DNA of the CDR3: TGCGCCAGCAGCCAAGCGGGGGGACGCAATCAGCCCCAGCATTTT. Its protein is CASSQAGGRNQPQHF.

In DNA, the CDR3 is TGTGCCAGCAGTAGGGACCGAGACTACGAGCAGTACTTC. Encoded protein: CASSRDRDYEQYF. The J gene is TRBJ2-7, the V gene TRBV6-5; tentatively, D is TRBD1 or TRBD2 (5 bases each). The CDR3 extends over 13 amino acids. Trimming took off 5 bases at V and 3 bases at J, with 11 bases between the two ends. Germline V lookup: CDR1 MNHEY, CDR2 SVGAGI.

The chain combines TRBV27 with TRBJ2-6, with D maybe TRBD1 (5 bases). This CDR3 comprises 15 residues. The germline CDR1 and CDR2 sequences are MNHEY and SMNVEV (reference sequence). Trimming removed 5 bases from V and 2 bases from J, with 10 bases in between. The DNA of the CDR3 is TGTGCCAGCAGTGGGTGGGGCGCTGGGGCCAACGTCCTGACTTTC. Translation: CASSGWGAGANVLTF.

V gene TRBV28 combines with J gene TRBJ2-7; 7 positions agree with TRBD1. V lost 7 bases, J lost 2 bases, and 8 bases stayed unmatched. CDR3 length: 14 amino acids. In germline, CDR1 is MDHEN, CDR2 SYDVKM. The chain's CDR3 is CASISMGQTYEQYF. The CDR3 DNA reads as TGTGCCAGCATCTCAATGGGACAGACCTACGAGCAGTACTTC.